These 27 T cell receptor beta chains share one sample of origin, sequenced in a study of cytomegalovirus exposure and HLA in healthy donors. The PCR contained 60 Vbeta and 13 Jbeta primers. Repertoires were generated with immunoSEQ multiplex PCR, while TCRdb's copy carries only in-frame clones and drops some. The data contain 75,000 to 90,000 clones, 70% to 85% of them singletons. The sequenced material came from PBMCs. The receptors stem from a man aged 30 to 45 in good health and CMV-seropositive.

The chain combines TRBV15 with TRBJ2-5; the match to TRBD1 covers 7 bases. Germline-derived CDR1 and CDR2 are LNHNV and YYDKDF (reference sequence). Trimming took 1 base from V and 2 from J; bases not matched to a gene: 1. The CDR3 extends over 14 amino acids. CDR3 sequence (DNA): TGTGCCACCAGCAGAGCGGGACAGCAAGAGACCCAGTACTTC. It is translated as CATSRAGQQETQYF.

The rearrangement uses TRBV19 and TRBJ2-7; 7 bases line up with TRBD1. The CDR3 runs to 13 residues. Germline loops: CDR1 LNHDA, CDR2 SQIVND (reference sequence). The V and J ends lost 4 bases and 4 bases, in that order; junction bases with no gene match: 4. The CDR3 nucleotides are TGTGCCAGTAGTAGGCAGGGGGATTACGAGCAGTACTTC. Translation gives CASSRQGDYEQYF.

The J gene is TRBJ2-1, the V gene TRBV5-1, with TRBD2 matching over 13 bases. In germline, CDR1 is SGHRS, CDR2 YFSETQ. After removal of 3 bases from V and 7 bases from J, the junction contained 1 base not matched to a gene. The CDR3 consists of 14 residues. The CDR3 nucleotides are TGCGCCAGCAGCTCGGGACTAGCGGGAAATGAGCAGTTCTTC. Translation gives CASSSGLAGNEQFF.

The chain links TRBV28 to TRBJ2-5; no definite D call. Trimming shortened V by 3 bases and J by 1 base, and 9 bases separated the two germline ends. Germline V gene lookup returns CDR1 MDHEN and CDR2 SYDVKM. The CDR3 sequence is 14 residues long. The CDR3 protein is CASSLSHSQETQYF. The CDR3 DNA reads as TGTGCCAGCAGTTTGTCCCATTCCCAAGAGACCCAGTACTTC.

The chain combines TRBV19 with TRBJ2-3, with 13 bases that match TRBD2. J was trimmed by 6 bases and V by 4 bases; bases with no gene match: 7. CDR1 and CDR2 from the germline V gene are LNHDA and SQIVND (reference sequence). This CDR3 region has 16 residues. Here the CDR3 DNA reads TGTGCCAGTAGTACGACTAGCGGGGGGCCGTGGGATACGCAGTATTTT. Translating gives CASSTTSGGPWDTQYF.

The V call is TRBV6-1, the J call TRBJ1-2, with 7 bases that match TRBD1. This CDR3 is built from 14 residues. The V gene end was trimmed by 4 bases and the J gene end by 3 bases; junction bases not matched to a gene: 5. Germline CDR1 and CDR2: MNHNS and SASEGT. CDR3 sequence (DNA): TGTGCCAGCAGTGCTAGACAGGGTGACTATGGCTACACCTTC. Protein product: CASSARQGDYGYTF.

The V and J genes are TRBV6-6 and TRBJ1-1; D gene ambiguous. The V and J ends lost 6 bases and 3 bases respectively, with 14 bases between them. Germline V lookup: CDR1 MNHNY, CDR2 SVGAGI (reference sequence). This CDR3 contains 14 residues. The CDR3 loop reads CASSPSGEYTEAFF. CDR3 DNA: TGTGCCAGCAGCCCGAGCGGGGAGTACACTGAAGCTTTCTTT.

The V and J genes are TRBV28 and TRBJ1-1; tentatively, D is TRBD1 (6 bases). The CDR3 contains 16 residues. Trimming left V 4 bases short and J 5 bases short, with 20 bases between. The V gene's germline CDR1 is MDHEN and CDR2 SYDVKM. The CDR3 DNA follows: TGTGCCAGCAGTTGGGACACCTTGCCCAGAGGAACTGAAGCTTTCTTT. Its protein product is CASSWDTLPRGTEAFF.

A note on this clone: Distinct nucleotide sequences in the sample also encode this CDR3. This chain joins TRBV5-1 and TRBJ2-5; a possible D gene is TRBD2 (6 bases). V shed 0 bases and J shed 5 bases, with 11 bases lying between them. The CDR3 extends over 14 amino acids. Per germline, CDR1 SGHRS and CDR2 YFSETQ. This CDR3 reads CASSLDRGGETQYF. CDR3 DNA: TGCGCCAGCAGCTTGGACAGAGGAGGGGAGACCCAGTACTTC.

This rearrangement joins TRBV28 to TRBJ1-5, with TRBD1 matching over 9 bases. From germline, CDR1 is MDHEN and CDR2 SYDVKM. Germline trimming cut 6 bases from V and 5 bases from J; bases unmatched to any gene: 8. The CDR3 length is 15 residues. The CDR3, as DNA: TGTGCCAGCAGCCTGTCACAGGGGGCGTATCAGCCCCAGCATTTT. It translates to CASSLSQGAYQPQHF.

The chain recombines TRBV19 with TRBJ2-5, with TRBD1 matching 9 bases. CDR1 is LNHDA, CDR2 SQIVND, per germline (reference sequence). The CDR3 loop spans 16 amino acids. Trimming at V came to 7 bases and at J to 5 bases, leaving 14 bases not matched to a gene. The CDR3 sequence: CASNPSGTGTGETQYF. CDR3 nucleotide sequence: TGTGCCAGTAACCCCTCAGGGACAGGGACCGGGGAGACCCAGTACTTC.

The chain uses TRBV5-1 and TRBJ1-3, with D perhaps matching TRBD1 (6 bases). Germline CDR1 reads SGHRS; CDR2 reads YFSETQ. CDR3 length: 17 amino acids. V gave up 2 bases and J gave up 0 bases, with 15 bases separating them. The CDR3 spells CASSFVSQGSSGNTIYF. The CDR3 DNA reads as TGCGCCAGCAGCTTCGTCTCTCAGGGGAGCTCTGGAAACACCATATATTTT.

The chain couples TRBV5-8 to TRBJ2-7; 9 bases match TRBD1. The CDR3 covers 15 residues. The J segment lost 2 bases and the V segment lost 6 bases, leaving 9 bases of the junction unmatched. From germline, CDR1 is SGHTS and CDR2 YDEGEE. The CDR3 protein is CASTLLQGATYEQYF. CDR3 nucleotide sequence: TGTGCCAGCACTCTCCTACAGGGGGCGACCTACGAGCAGTACTTC.

The chain recombines TRBV9 with TRBJ1-1, with a possible D match to TRBD1 (6 bases). The CDR3 extends over 16 amino acids. In germline, CDR1 is SGDLS, CDR2 YYNGEE. V lost 4 bases to trimming and J lost 0 bases, with 16 bases between them. The CDR3, as DNA: TGTGCCAGCAGCCCCTCTTCGACAGGAATGAACACTGAAGCTTTCTTT. Its protein product is CASSPSSTGMNTEAFF.

The rearrangement joins TRBV7-3 to TRBJ2-1, with unresolved D. In germline, CDR1 is SGHTA, CDR2 FQGTGA. The CDR3 has 11 residues. V was clipped by 3 bases and J by 10 bases, with 7 bases between them. CDR3 DNA: TGTGCCAGCAGCTTGGGCAGGGAGCAGTTCTTC. It translates to CASSLGREQFF.

V gene TRBV29-1 combines with J gene TRBJ2-7; 15 bases align to TRBD2. Germline values: CDR1 SQVTM, CDR2 ANQGSEA. V was clipped by 3 bases and J by 9 bases; unmatched bases: 9. The CDR3 length is 15 residues. The CDR3 nucleotides are TGCAGCGTTGATATTCGGACTAGCGGGAGGGATGGGCAGTACTTC. Protein sequence: CSVDIRTSGRDGQYF.

CDR3 DNA: TGTGCCAGCAGCTTGATGCAGGGGTCCTACGAGCAGTACTTC. It is translated as CASSLMQGSYEQYF. The chain has TRBV5-4 and TRBJ2-7; maybe TRBD1 (6 bases). Germline CDR1 and CDR2: SGHNT and YYREEE (reference sequence). V was shortened by 1 base and J by 1 base, with 9 bases between the two germline ends. The CDR3 has 14 residues. The full variable domain, in which reference TRBV5-4 and TRBJ2-7 provide the parts outside the CDR3, is ETGVTQSPTHLIKTRGQQVTLRCSSQSGHNTVSWYQQALGQGPQFIFQYYREEENGRGNFPPRFSGLQFPNYSSELNVNALELDDSALYLCASSLMQGSYEQYFGPGTRLTVT.

The chain employs TRBV5-6 and TRBJ2-7; possible D gene TRBD2, 6 bases. The CDR3 sequence is 14 residues long. Trimming cost V 5 bases and J 3 bases, with 15 bases left between them. Germline CDR1 SGHDT, CDR2 YYEEEE. The DNA of the CDR3 is TGTGCCAGCAGTTATATGGGACTTCTCTACGAGCAGTACTTC. Amino acid sequence: CASSYMGLLYEQYF.

V and J are TRBV7-2 and TRBJ1-2; possible D gene TRBD1, 5 bases. Trimming pared 5 bases from V and 2 bases from J, leaving 12 bases between. Germline assignment: CDR1 SGHTA and CDR2 FQGNSA. The CDR3 sequence is 14 residues long. CDR3 DNA: TGTGCCAGCAGCGATTCACAGGCAAACTATGGCTACACCTTC. This gives the protein CASSDSQANYGYTF.

The gene calls are TRBV5-1 and TRBJ2-5, with TRBD1 matching 8 bases. The CDR3 length is 13 residues. The germline gives CDR1 SGHRS, CDR2 YFSETQ. Trimming at V came to 7 bases and at J to 5 bases, leaving 7 bases not matched to a gene. The CDR3 reads CASAGTGGETQYF. For the CDR3, the DNA is TGCGCCAGCGCTGGGACAGGCGGTGAGACCCAGTACTTC.

This chain connects TRBV21-1 to TRBJ1-5. TRBV21-1 is termed a pseudogene. The CDR3 loop spans 15 amino acids. CDR3 protein: CAIDSAESSNQPQHF. The CDR3 DNA sequence: TGTGCCATCGACTCGGCTGAGTCGAGCAATCAGCCCCAGCATTTT.

This chain uses TRBV6-1 with TRBJ2-1; D not certain. Germline V gene lookup returns CDR1 MNHNS and CDR2 SASEGT. The CDR3 has 15 amino acids. V was clipped by 4 bases and J by 0 bases, with 10 bases between them. The CDR3 coding sequence is TGTGCCAGCAGTGTGGCGGAAGGCTCCTACAATGAGCAGTTCTTC. Amino acids: CASSVAEGSYNEQFF.

This chain connects TRBV4-1 to TRBJ1-1; no firm D call. V was trimmed by 4 bases and J by 1 base, leaving 13 bases between them. The CDR3 length is 15 residues. CDR1 is MGHRA, CDR2 YSYEKL, per germline. Here the CDR3 reads CASSPPGRANTEAFF. The CDR3, as DNA: TGCGCCAGCAGCCCCCCTGGGAGGGCGAACACTGAAGCTTTCTTT.

This clone appeared a few times. The J gene is TRBJ2-7, the V gene TRBV27; a possible D gene is TRBD2 (5 bases). Germline V gives CDR1 MNHEY, CDR2 SMNVEV (reference sequence). The CDR3 consists of 16 residues. V was pared by 5 bases and J by 3 bases, with 20 bases between. The CDR3 spells CASSRIPGNRIYEQYF. CDR3 DNA sequence: TGTGCCAGCAGTAGAATCCCGGGAAACCGTATCTACGAGCAGTACTTC.

This chain joins TRBV9 and TRBJ2-7; 8 nucleotides line up with TRBD1. The V gene end was trimmed by 0 bases and the J gene end by 7 bases; junction bases not matched to a gene: 6. Germline CDR1 and CDR2: SGDLS and YYNGEE. CDR3 length: 14 amino acids. The CDR3, as DNA: TGTGCCAGCAGCGTAGCCCCAGGGGGCCGGGAGCAGTACTTC. It translates to CASSVAPGGREQYF.

The gene calls are TRBV19 and TRBJ1-4; D unclear. Germline V gene data show CDR1 as LNHDA and CDR2 as SQIVND (reference sequence). CDR3 length equals 12 residues. The germline V and J ends were trimmed by 4 bases and 3 bases, with 3 bases remaining between them. The CDR3 sequence: CASSRPNEKLFF. CDR3 nucleotides: TGTGCCAGTAGTAGGCCTAATGAAAAACTGTTTTTT.

This clone has a single count. The chain employs TRBV7-2 and TRBJ2-1, with a possible D match to TRBD1 (5 bases). Trimming left V 3 bases short and J 5 bases short, with 11 bases between. The CDR3 has 14 amino acids. Germline CDR1 and CDR2: SGHTA and FQGNSA. The CDR3 nucleotides are TGTGCCAGCAGCTTTTGGGGCGGTGACAATGAGCAGTTCTTC. Its protein is CASSFWGGDNEQFF. The full variable domain, in which reference TRBV7-2 and TRBJ2-1 provide the parts outside the CDR3, is GAGVSQSPSNKVTEKGKDVELRCDPISGHTALYWYRQSLGQGLEFLIYFQGNSAPDKSGLPSDRFSAERTGGSVSTLTIQRTQQEDSAVYLCASSFWGGDNEQFFGPGTRLTVL.